The clone carrying this T cell receptor beta chain was recorded at least ten times. Its specificity is unknown. The V gene's germline CDR1 is ENHRY and CDR2 SYGVKD. The ends lost 3 bases at V and 1 base at J; junction bases unmatched: 4. The CDR3 runs to 15 residues. The sample belongs to a study of T cells after yellow fever vaccination. Study outcomes and limitations: Most primary-vaccination clones recurred post-booster (roughly 96% CD4, around 88% CD8). The secondary response was weaker but peaked faster, day 5 versus 15.

5'RACE template switching generated TCR cDNA, adding a universal primer site and UMIs. One entry per CDR3 protein, called by TCRdb with MiXCR from the 5' RACE reads. The sample includes around 350,000 distinct CDR3 sequences, around 6.5% seen only once; the top ten take approximately 16%. The sequence was collected from a man in his thirties or forties who received the YFV17D yellow fever vaccine. Here the sequenced sample was PBMCs, taken 5 days after the yellow fever booster vaccination. The chain links TRBV10-3 to TRBJ2-7; 9 positions agree with TRBD1. The CDR3 nucleotides read TGTGCCATCAGTGATCAAGACAGGGGGTCCTACGAGCAGTACTTC. Encoded protein: CAISDQDRGSYEQYF.